These 27 T cell receptor beta chains came from one sample sequenced in a study of OX40 agonist ivuxolimab in advanced cancers. Profiled with immunoSEQ multiplex PCR; TCRdb holds only in-frame clones, not every one. Counted here are more than 45,000 clones, about 83% occurring once; the ten biggest clones make up 4.6%. Sequences were derived from CD4+ or CD8+ T cells sorted from blood, sampled in a trial of the OX40 agonist ivuxolimab. The receptor source for this set is an adult with an advanced solid tumor such as melanoma, head and neck, liver or kidney cancer.

The J gene is TRBJ2-4, the V gene TRBV2; possible D gene TRBD1, 5 bases. The germline V gene encodes CDR1 SNHLY and CDR2 FYNNEI. The CDR3 loop spans 16 amino acids. V was cut by 2 bases and J by 1 base, with 12 bases left in between. CDR3 in amino acids: CASSERSGMAKNIQYF. The CDR3 DNA reads TGTGCCAGCAGTGAACGGTCAGGGATGGCCAAAAACATTCAGTACTTC.

The genes are TRBV6-6 and TRBJ2-7, with 10 nucleotides matching TRBD2. Looked up from germline, CDR1 is MNHNY and CDR2 is SVGAGI (reference sequence). Trimming at V came to 3 bases and at J to 6 bases, leaving 5 bases not matched to a gene. The CDR3 covers 14 residues. CDR3 in DNA: TGTGCCAGCAGTTATCTAGCGGGGGATGGCGAGCAGTACTTC. It encodes CASSYLAGDGEQYF.

The J gene is TRBJ2-3, the V gene TRBV6-5; TRBD2 matches at 7 bases. Germline CDR1 is MNHEY and CDR2 is SVGAGI. V shed 7 bases, J shed 4 bases, and the junction held 5 bases outside the gene matches. The length of the CDR3 is 13 residues. The CDR3 nucleotides read TGTGCCAGCAAAACTAGCGATGCAGATACGCAGTATTTT. It translates to CASKTSDADTQYF.

The chain joins TRBV16 to TRBJ1-1; D unclear. Germline-derived CDR1 and CDR2 are KGHSY and FQNENV. This CDR3 spans 13 amino acids. The V and J ends lost 4 bases and 5 bases respectively, with 11 bases between them. The CDR3 nucleotides are TGTGCCAGCAGCCTTCCGGGCGGGACTGAAGCTTTCTTT. Its translation: CASSLPGGTEAFF.

The table lists this clone with a count of one. V gene TRBV28 combines with J gene TRBJ2-4, with a possible D match to TRBD2 (6 bases). Looked up from germline, CDR1 is MDHEN and CDR2 is SYDVKM. This CDR3 spans 15 amino acids. Trimming removed 8 bases at V and 8 bases at J, with 22 bases between. The CDR3 region has the DNA TGTGCCAGCCTTGAGGCAGGGACCGGGGGTGACATTCAGTACTTC. Its translation is CASLEAGTGGDIQYF.

The chain combines TRBV10-3 with TRBJ2-1; TRBD1 matches 7 bases. CDR1 is ENHRY, CDR2 SYGVKD, per germline. The CDR3 is 14 amino acids. With V trimmed by 4 bases and J by 6 bases, 6 bases remained unmatched. CDR3 coding DNA: TGTGCCATCAGTGGACAGGGTGACGCCAATGAGCAGTTCTTC. It codes for CAISGQGDANEQFF.

The chain links TRBV7-9 to TRBJ1-2, with D uncertain. This CDR3 has 12 amino acids. Deletions cut 7 bases from V and 7 bases from J, with 13 bases between. The germline V gene has CDR1 SEHNR and CDR2 FQNEAQ (reference sequence). This CDR3 reads CASTLGSPGYTF. DNA of the CDR3: TGTGCCAGCACCCTCGGCAGCCCTGGCTACACCTTC.

V usage is TRBV5-4 and J usage is TRBJ2-3; tentatively, D is TRBD2 (7 bases). CDR3 length: 15 residues. V lost 7 bases, J lost 3 bases, and 18 bases lay in between. Looked up from germline, CDR1 is SGHNT and CDR2 is YYREEE (reference sequence). Here the CDR3 DNA reads TGTGCCAGCCAAAGGGGGGGGGCTAAAACAGATACGCAGTATTTT. This encodes CASQRGGAKTDTQYF.

This chain joins TRBV7-3 and TRBJ2-1, with D unclear. Germline V gene lookup returns CDR1 SGHTA and CDR2 FQGTGA. This CDR3 has 15 amino acids. Trimming stripped 2 bases from V and 4 bases from J, with 12 bases between. DNA of the CDR3: TGTGCCAGCAGCTTATCCGGGCTAGGGTACAATGAGCAGTTCTTC. It translates to CASSLSGLGYNEQFF.

This chain uses TRBV28 with TRBJ1-1; 8 bases agree with TRBD1. CDR1 is MDHEN, CDR2 SYDVKM, per germline. The CDR3 has 13 residues. With V trimmed by 6 bases and J by 1 base, 1 base remained unmatched. CDR3 protein: CASRGTGNTEAFF. CDR3 in DNA: TGTGCCAGCAGGGGGACAGGGAACACTGAAGCTTTCTTT. Based on the CDR3 plus reference TRBV28 and TRBJ1-1, the full variable domain is DVKVTQSSRYLVKRTGEKVFLECVQDMDHENMFWYRQDPGLGLRLIYFSYDVKMKEKGDIPEGYSVSREKKERFSLILESASTNQTSMYLCASRGTGNTEAFFGQGTRLTVV.

The chain links TRBV5-1 to TRBJ1-1, with TRBD1 matching 8 bases. The CDR3 spans 16 residues. Germline V gene lookup returns CDR1 SGHRS and CDR2 YFSETQ. V lost 0 bases and J lost 0; bases outside the gene matches: 4. As DNA, the CDR3 is TGCGCCAGCAGCTTGGGGACAGGGAGGATGAACACTGAAGCTTTCTTT. Translating gives CASSLGTGRMNTEAFF.

The rearrangement links TRBV9 to TRBJ1-1; a possible D gene is TRBD1 (6 bases). V was pared by 0 bases and J by 0 bases, with 9 bases between. Germline V lookup: CDR1 SGDLS, CDR2 YYNGEE. The CDR3 spans 15 residues. This chain's CDR3 is CASSVEGTLNTEAFF. CDR3 DNA: TGTGCCAGCAGCGTAGAGGGGACACTGAACACTGAAGCTTTCTTT.

With respect to this clone: Possible read error: a much larger clone is one base away. The gene calls are TRBV4-1 and TRBJ2-2, with no clear D. Germline V lookup: CDR1 MGHRA, CDR2 YSYEKL. The V end lost 1 base, the J end lost 1 base, and 1 base lay between the germline ends. CDR3 length: 13 residues. The CDR3 region is CASSQGNTGELFF. Here the CDR3 DNA reads TGCGCCAGCAGCCAAGGGAACACCGGGGAGCTGTTTTTT.

This rearrangement joins TRBV5-6 to TRBJ2-3, with 7 positions matching TRBD2. Germline V lookup: CDR1 SGHDT, CDR2 YYEEEE. Losses at the gene ends were 3 bases for V and 6 bases for J; bases not matched to a gene: 13. CDR3 length: 16 residues. This CDR3 is CASSSWGGSYSDTQYF. The CDR3 bases are TGTGCCAGCAGCTCATGGGGGGGGAGCTATAGCGATACGCAGTATTTT.

The gene calls are TRBV7-9 and TRBJ2-3; unclear D gene. The CDR3 totals 15 residues. Germline V lookup: CDR1 SEHNR, CDR2 FQNEAQ (reference sequence). V was cut by 5 bases and J by 3 bases, with 15 bases left in between. DNA of the CDR3: TGTGCCAGCAGCCCTGGCGGAGCACGAACAGATACGCAGTATTTT. It is translated as CASSPGGARTDTQYF.

The chain recombines TRBV27 with TRBJ2-1; 9 bases line up with TRBD2. The J segment lost 0 bases and the V segment lost 0 bases, leaving 3 bases of the junction unmatched. CDR1 and CDR2 (germline): MNHEY, SMNVEV (reference sequence). The CDR3 is 17 amino acids. Here the CDR3 reads CASSLSGLASSYNEQFF. CDR3 nucleotide sequence: TGTGCCAGCAGTTTATCAGGACTAGCGAGCTCCTACAATGAGCAGTTCTTC.

The V call is TRBV5-1, the J call TRBJ1-2; D remains ambiguous. The germline V and J ends were trimmed by 0 bases and 6 bases, with 9 bases remaining between them. Germline V gives CDR1 SGHRS, CDR2 YFSETQ. The CDR3 length is 13 residues. DNA for the CDR3: TGCGCCAGCAGCTTGGAGGTTCTGAATGGCTACACCTTC. Its protein product is CASSLEVLNGYTF. The variable domain in full, with the rest retrieved from reference TRBV5-1 and TRBJ1-2, is KAGVTQTPRYLIKTRGQQVTLSCSPISGHRSVSWYQQTPGQGLQFLFEYFSETQRNKGNFPGRFSGRQFSNSRSEMNVSTLELGDSALYLCASSLEVLNGYTFGSGTRLTVV.

The chain's CDR3 is CASSLGDTGINQPQHF. In DNA form, the CDR3 reads TGTGCCAGCAGCTTAGGAGACACAGGGATTAATCAGCCCCAGCATTTT. This chain joins TRBV7-8 and TRBJ1-5, with D possibly matching TRBD1 (6 bases). Germline assignment: CDR1 SGHVS and CDR2 FQNEAQ. V gave up 1 base and J gave up 4 bases, with 14 bases separating them. The CDR3 totals 16 residues.

V and J are TRBV19 and TRBJ2-5; 10 positions agree with TRBD2. Per germline, CDR1 LNHDA and CDR2 SQIVND (reference sequence). The CDR3 is 17 amino acids. The trim removed 1 base at V and 3 bases at J, leaving 8 bases unmatched. The CDR3 sequence is CASSIGASGGHKETQYF. The DNA of the CDR3 is TGTGCCAGTAGTATAGGGGCTAGCGGGGGCCACAAAGAGACCCAGTACTTC.

The V gene is TRBV5-1, the J gene TRBJ1-4; D is undetermined. V gave up 0 bases and J gave up 3 bases, with 9 bases separating them. CDR1 is SGHRS, CDR2 YFSETQ, per germline. This CDR3 contains 15 residues. The CDR3 DNA follows: TGCGCCAGCAGCTTGGGCGGTGACTCTAATGAAAAACTGTTTTTT. Translated: CASSLGGDSNEKLFF.

This clone came up a few times. CDR3 nucleotides: TGTGCCAGCAGTGAAATGACAGGGGGAGGTTCACCCCTCCACTTT. This sequence encodes CASSEMTGGGSPLHF. The chain combines TRBV6-1 with TRBJ1-6; 9 nucleotides line up with TRBD1. J was trimmed by 9 bases and V by 2 bases; bases with no gene match: 5. The CDR3 spans 15 residues. Germline values: CDR1 MNHNS, CDR2 SASEGT.

The chain carries TRBV6-4 and TRBJ2-2; D assignment may be TRBD1 or TRBD2 (5 bases each). The V end lost 0 bases, the J end lost 7 bases, and 9 bases lay between the germline ends. Germline V gene sequence: CDR1 MRHNA, CDR2 SNTAGT. The CDR3 covers 14 residues. CDR3 sequence (DNA): TGTGCCAGCAGTGACTCGGGGACCGGCGGGGAGCTGTTTTTT. Translated: CASSDSGTGGELFF.

J is TRBJ2-3 and V is TRBV2; 11 bases are shared with TRBD2. The V and J ends lost 4 bases and 2 bases, in that order; junction bases with no gene match: 2. The CDR3 loop spans 15 amino acids. Per the germline V gene, CDR1 is SNHLY and CDR2 is FYNNEI. The CDR3 DNA sequence: TGTGCCAGCAGTGCTAGCGGGGGGCCCACAGATACGCAGTATTTT. Its translation is CASSASGGPTDTQYF.

Turning to this clone: A junction end diverges from the germline sequence, so it may reflect a read error. This sequence joins TRBV19 and TRBJ1-1, with 8 nucleotides matching TRBD1. The germline V gene encodes CDR1 LNHDA and CDR2 SQIVND (reference sequence). The CDR3 has 13 amino acids. Written as DNA, the CDR3 is TGTGCCACCCACGCGGACAGGGCCACTTACCTCGTCTTT. Translation: CATHADRATYLVF.

The chain is built from TRBV7-8 and TRBJ2-1; 9 nucleotides align to TRBD2. The CDR3 runs 16 residues. The trim removed 5 bases at V and 1 base at J, leaving 6 bases unmatched. Germline V gene data show CDR1 as SGHVS and CDR2 as FQNEAQ. The CDR3 protein is CASSLGAGGSYNEQFF. DNA for the CDR3: TGTGCCAGCAGCCTGGGAGCGGGGGGATCCTACAATGAGCAGTTCTTC.

The chain links TRBV28 to TRBJ1-4, with D unresolved. CDR1 MDHEN and CDR2 SYDVKM come from the germline V gene. The CDR3 loop spans 13 amino acids. The V and J ends lost 5 bases and 0 bases respectively, with 4 bases between them. CDR3 sequence: CASSTSTNEKLFF. CDR3 DNA sequence: TGTGCCAGCAGTACATCAACTAATGAAAAACTGTTTTTT. Full variable domain (remainder filled in from reference TRBV28 and TRBJ1-4): DVKVTQSSRYLVKRTGEKVFLECVQDMDHENMFWYRQDPGLGLRLIYFSYDVKMKEKGDIPEGYSVSREKKERFSLILESASTNQTSMYLCASSTSTNEKLFFGSGTQLSVL.

The genes are TRBV15 and TRBJ2-3; 8 bases are shared with TRBD2. With 2 bases clipped from V and 3 bases from J, the junction kept 7 bases outside the gene matches. The CDR3 has 16 residues. CDR1 and CDR2 from the germline V gene are LNHNV and YYDKDF (reference sequence). The DNA of the CDR3 is TGTGCCACCAGCAGACCTAGCGGGTCTCGGACAGATACGCAGTATTTT. The encoded protein is CATSRPSGSRTDTQYF.